This TCR beta chain was sequenced during a study of long-term antiretroviral therapy in people with HIV. The germline V gene has CDR1 SGHRS and CDR2 YFSETQ. This CDR3 spans 15 amino acids. Trimming cost V 1 base and J 6 bases; bases outside gene matches: 8. This clone was observed once. Runs used v3.0 of the immunoSEQ assay and were done at survey level. Libraries were prepared by immunoSEQ multiplex PCR; TCRdb keeps only in-frame clonotypes and omits some of them. The sample carries tens of thousands of clones, 82% recorded once. This chain joins TRBV5-1 and TRBJ1-2; 8 nucleotides agree with TRBD1. This clonotype was sampled from a man in his late teens or twenties with HIV. Sequenced here: unsorted PBMCs, sampled 0.3 years after starting antiretroviral therapy. The CDR3 DNA is TGCGCCAGCAGCTTGCGGGCAGGGGGCAGGGATGGCTACACCTTC. Residues: CASSLRAGGRDGYTF. Filled out from reference TRBV5-1 and TRBJ1-2, the complete variable domain reads KAGVTQTPRYLIKTRGQQVTLSCSPISGHRSVSWYQQTPGQGLQFLFEYFSETQRNKGNFPGRFSGRQFSNSRSEMNVSTLELGDSALYLCASSLRAGGRDGYTFGSGTRLTVV.